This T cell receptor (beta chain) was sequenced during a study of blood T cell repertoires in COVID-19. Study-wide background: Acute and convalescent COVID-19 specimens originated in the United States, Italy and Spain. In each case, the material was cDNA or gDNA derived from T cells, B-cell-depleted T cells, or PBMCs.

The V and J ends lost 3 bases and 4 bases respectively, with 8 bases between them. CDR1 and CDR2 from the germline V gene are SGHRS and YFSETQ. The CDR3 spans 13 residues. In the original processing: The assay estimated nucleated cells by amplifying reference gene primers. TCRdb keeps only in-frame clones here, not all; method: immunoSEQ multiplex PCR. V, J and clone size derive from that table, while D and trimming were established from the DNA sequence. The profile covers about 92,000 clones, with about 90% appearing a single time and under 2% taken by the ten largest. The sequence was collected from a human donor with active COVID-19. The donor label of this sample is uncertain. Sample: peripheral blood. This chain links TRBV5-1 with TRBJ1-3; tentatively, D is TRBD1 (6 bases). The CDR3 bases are TGCGCCAGCAGCTCAGGGGCGGGAAACACCATATATTTT. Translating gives CASSSGAGNTIYF.